The 4 T cell receptor beta chains in this list originate from one sample, sequenced in a study of cytomegalovirus exposure and HLA in healthy donors. Clones were sequenced by immunoSEQ multiplex PCR, and TCRdb holds only the in-frame ones, with some missing. The sample has some 240,000 clones; less than 85% are singletons. Sequenced sample: PBMCs. The receptors shown here come from a woman aged 18 to 35 in good health and CMV-seronegative.

The gene calls are TRBV27 and TRBJ2-7; 10 bases map to TRBD2. The CDR3 is 14 amino acids. The germline V gene encodes CDR1 MNHEY and CDR2 SMNVEV (reference sequence). The V gene end was trimmed by 2 bases and the J gene end by 12 bases; junction bases not matched to a gene: 10. CDR3 DNA sequence: TGTGCCAGCAGTTTACTAGCGGGAGAAGGTTCTGCGTACTTC. Its translation: CASSLLAGEGSAYF.

V usage is TRBV5-1 and J usage is TRBJ2-1, with D perhaps matching TRBD1 (7 bases). Germline CDR1 is SGHRS and CDR2 is YFSETQ. This CDR3 comprises 15 residues. Trimming took 0 bases from V and 10 from J, leaving 17 bases between them. CDR3 loop: CASSLEGRGEGEQFF. The CDR3 coding sequence is TGCGCCAGCAGCTTGGAAGGCAGGGGGGAAGGAGAGCAGTTCTTC.

This clone has a handful of counts. The chain recombines TRBV6-1 with TRBJ1-2, with D possibly TRBD1 on 5 matching bases. CDR1 and CDR2 from the germline V gene are MNHNS and SASEGT. Trimming shortened V by 3 bases and J by 4 bases, and 9 bases separated the two germline ends. The CDR3 sequence is 13 residues long. CDR3 nucleotides: TGTGCCAGCAGTGAGGGGCAGCTCTATGGCTACACCTTC. It translates to CASSEGQLYGYTF.

This chain links TRBV4-2 with TRBJ1-5, with a possible D match to TRBD1 (5 bases). Germline V lookup: CDR1 LGHNA, CDR2 YNFKEQ. V was shortened by 5 bases and J by 0 bases, with 11 bases between the two germline ends. The CDR3 spans 15 residues. The CDR3 loop reads CASSLRQTSNQPQHF. Here the CDR3 DNA reads TGTGCCAGCAGCTTACGACAGACTAGCAATCAGCCCCAGCATTTT.